This T cell receptor (beta chain) was sequenced during a study of identifying expanded T cells in peripheral blood. Study findings and constraints: Approximately 1.2 clones differed between technical replicates, versus approximately 17 and 20 over time. Clone count variance between roughly two-week samples rose with total template count.

As to this clone: The antigen remains undetermined.

This table comes from immunoSEQ multiplex PCR, and its TCRdb copy is limited to in-frame clones, with some not included. The sample carries more than 95,000 clones, about 80% recorded once. The CDR3 consists of 13 residues. The germline V gene encodes CDR1 GTSNPN and CDR2 SVGIG (reference sequence). Deletions cut 0 bases from V and 7 bases from J, with 7 bases between. No infections or other immune events were documented during collection. V and J are TRBV30 and TRBJ1-6, with a tentative D call TRBD1 (5 bases). Sequencing input: blood. This TCR was sampled from a person aged 18 to 75 in good health. CDR3 sequence reads: CAWSVGENSPLHF. CDR3 nucleotides: TGTGCCTGGAGTGTAGGGGAGAATTCACCCCTCCACTTT.